This T cell receptor beta chain was recorded in a study of shared clonotypes between healthy human individuals. CDR3 length: 14 amino acids. V lost 6 bases and J 5 bases, leaving 14 bases between the germline ends. Germline CDR1 is SNHLY and CDR2 is FYNNEI. Study conclusions and caveats: For naive CD4 cells, roughly 4.8% of clonotypes were shared across a handful of donors. Non-shared clonotypes had lower generation probabilities than clonotypes shared by all four sorted-subset donors.

With respect to this clone: The antigen is undetermined.

Repertoires were generated with immunoSEQ multiplex PCR, while TCRdb's copy carries only in-frame clones and drops some. This table holds hundreds of thousands of clones, over 70% found once. The chain links TRBV2 to TRBJ2-1, with a possible D match to TRBD2 (6 bases). The TCR originated in a man aged 25-45 years in good health. The sample consisted of memory CD4+ T cells sorted from blood. Indicated subset: CD45RA-negative fraction. The CDR3 reads CASRKGLGNNEQFF. The CDR3, as DNA: TGTGCCAGCAGGAAGGGACTCGGAAACAATGAGCAGTTCTTC.